Sequencing of this T cell receptor beta chain was carried out in a study of cytotoxic CD8 clonotypes in ibrutinib-treated CLL. TCRdb's copy holds only in-frame clones and misses some; the assay was immunoSEQ multiplex PCR. Found here are some 350,000 clones, about 61% of them singletons; the top ten hold just under 6.5%. The germline V gene encodes CDR1 SGHDT and CDR2 YYEEEE. V dropped 4 bases and J dropped 4; count of bases not matched to a gene: 6. CDR3 length: 15 amino acids. The sample in question was PBMCs, obtained after 36 months of ibrutinib treatment. This chain links TRBV5-6 with TRBJ1-2; TRBD1 matches 11 bases. The receptor was isolated from a human donor with chronic lymphocytic leukemia. The chain's CDR3 is CASSTWGTGGYGYTF. CDR3 sequence (DNA): TGTGCCAGCAGCACTTGGGGGACAGGGGGCTATGGCTACACCTTC.